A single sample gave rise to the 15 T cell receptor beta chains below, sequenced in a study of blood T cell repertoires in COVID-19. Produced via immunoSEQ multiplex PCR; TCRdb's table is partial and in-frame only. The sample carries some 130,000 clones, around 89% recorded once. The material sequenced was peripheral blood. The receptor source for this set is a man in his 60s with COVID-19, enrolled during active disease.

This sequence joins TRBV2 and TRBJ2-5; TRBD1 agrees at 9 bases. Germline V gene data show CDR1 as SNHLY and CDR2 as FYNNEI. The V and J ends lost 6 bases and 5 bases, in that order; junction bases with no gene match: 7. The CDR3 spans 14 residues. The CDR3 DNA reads TGTGCCAGCAGCTCGACAGGGGGGCAGGAGACCCAGTACTTC. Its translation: CASSSTGGQETQYF.

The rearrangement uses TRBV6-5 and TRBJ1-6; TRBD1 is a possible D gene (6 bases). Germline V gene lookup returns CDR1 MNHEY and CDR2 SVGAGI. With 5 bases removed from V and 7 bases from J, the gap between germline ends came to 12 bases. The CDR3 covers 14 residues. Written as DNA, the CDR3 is TGTGCCAGCAGTACCAGGGGAGAGAATTCACCCCTCCACTTT. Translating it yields CASSTRGENSPLHF.

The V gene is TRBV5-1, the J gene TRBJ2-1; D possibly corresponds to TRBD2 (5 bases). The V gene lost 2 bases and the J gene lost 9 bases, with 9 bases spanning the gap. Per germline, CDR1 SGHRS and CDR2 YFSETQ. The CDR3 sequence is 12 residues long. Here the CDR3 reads CASSFAGGEQFF. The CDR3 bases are TGCGCCAGCAGCTTTGCGGGCGGTGAGCAGTTCTTC.

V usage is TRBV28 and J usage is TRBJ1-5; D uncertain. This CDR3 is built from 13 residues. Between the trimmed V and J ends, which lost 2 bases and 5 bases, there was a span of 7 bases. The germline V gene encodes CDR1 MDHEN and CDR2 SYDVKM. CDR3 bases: TGTGCCAGCAGTTTACCCTCTGATCAGCCCCAGCATTTT. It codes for CASSLPSDQPQHF.

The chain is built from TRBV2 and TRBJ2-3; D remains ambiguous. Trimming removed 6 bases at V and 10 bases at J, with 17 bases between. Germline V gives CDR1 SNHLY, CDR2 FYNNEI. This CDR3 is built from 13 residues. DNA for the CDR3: TGTGCCAGCAGCTCTACCGGGTTTGGAGCGCAGTATTTT. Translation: CASSSTGFGAQYF.

For the CDR3, the DNA is TGTGCCAGCAGCTTAACTAGCGGGGGAGGCTACACCTTC. This translates into CASSLTSGGGYTF. The chain carries TRBV7-3 and TRBJ1-2, with D possibly being TRBD1 (5 bases). Trimming stripped 0 bases from V and 8 bases from J, with 10 bases between. The CDR3 consists of 13 residues. Germline lookup yields CDR1 SGHTA and CDR2 FQGTGA.

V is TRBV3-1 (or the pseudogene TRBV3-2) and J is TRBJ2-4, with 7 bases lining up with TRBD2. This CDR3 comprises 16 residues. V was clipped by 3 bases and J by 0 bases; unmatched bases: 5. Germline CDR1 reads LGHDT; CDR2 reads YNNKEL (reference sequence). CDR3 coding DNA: TGTGCCAGCAGCCAGACGCGGGGGTTAGCCAAAAACATTCAGTACTTC. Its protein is CASSQTRGLAKNIQYF.

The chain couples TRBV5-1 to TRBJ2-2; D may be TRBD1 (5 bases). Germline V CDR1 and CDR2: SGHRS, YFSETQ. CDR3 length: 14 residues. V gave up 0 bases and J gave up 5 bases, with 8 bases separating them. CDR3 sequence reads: CASSLVSGTGELFF. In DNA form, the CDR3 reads TGCGCCAGCAGCTTGGTGTCAGGGACCGGGGAGCTGTTTTTT.

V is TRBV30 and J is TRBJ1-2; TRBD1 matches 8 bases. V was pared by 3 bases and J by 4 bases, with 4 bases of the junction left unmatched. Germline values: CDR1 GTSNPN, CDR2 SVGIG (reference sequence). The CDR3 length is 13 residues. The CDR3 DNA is TGTGCCTGGAGGGACAGGGCCGGCTATGGCTACACCTTC. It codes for CAWRDRAGYGYTF.

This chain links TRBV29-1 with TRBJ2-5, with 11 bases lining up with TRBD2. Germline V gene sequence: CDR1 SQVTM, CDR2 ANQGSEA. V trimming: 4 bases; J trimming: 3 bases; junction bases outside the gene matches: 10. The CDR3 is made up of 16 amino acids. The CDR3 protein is CSVVPLRLAGKETQYF. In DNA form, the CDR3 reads TGCAGCGTTGTCCCTTTAAGACTAGCGGGGAAAGAGACCCAGTACTTC. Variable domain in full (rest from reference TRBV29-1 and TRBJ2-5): SAVISQKPSRDICQRGTSLTIQCQVDSQVTMMFWYRQQPGQSLTLIATANQGSEATYESGFVIDKFPISRPNLTFSTLTVSNMSPEDSSIYLCSVVPLRLAGKETQYFGPGTRLLVL.

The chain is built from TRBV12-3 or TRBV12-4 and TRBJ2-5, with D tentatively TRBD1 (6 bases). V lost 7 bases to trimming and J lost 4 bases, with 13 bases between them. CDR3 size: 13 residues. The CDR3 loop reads CASTLLRGETQYF. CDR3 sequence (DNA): TGTGCCAGCACCCTTCTCAGGGGAGAGACCCAGTACTTC.

CDR3 DNA sequence: TGTGCCAGCAGCGCTAAAAGCACAGATACGCAGTATTTT. The encoded protein is CASSAKSTDTQYF. This chain joins TRBV6-5 and TRBJ2-3, with unresolved D. The germline V gene encodes CDR1 MNHEY and CDR2 SVGAGI. V lost 6 bases and J 0 bases, leaving 7 bases between the germline ends. The CDR3 covers 13 residues.

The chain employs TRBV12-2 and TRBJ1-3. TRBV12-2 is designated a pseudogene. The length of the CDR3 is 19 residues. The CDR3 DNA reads TGTGCAAGTCGCCTAAGCTATGTCTATCCGGGGATCGACGGAAACACCATATATTTT. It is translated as CASRLSYVYPGIDGNTIYF.

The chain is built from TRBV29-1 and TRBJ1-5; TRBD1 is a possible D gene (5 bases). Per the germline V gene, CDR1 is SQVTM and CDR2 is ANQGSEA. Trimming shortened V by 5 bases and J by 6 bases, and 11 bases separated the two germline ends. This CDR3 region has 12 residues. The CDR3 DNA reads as TGCAGCGTTCAGGAGGGGACTCAGCCCCAGCATTTT. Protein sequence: CSVQEGTQPQHF.

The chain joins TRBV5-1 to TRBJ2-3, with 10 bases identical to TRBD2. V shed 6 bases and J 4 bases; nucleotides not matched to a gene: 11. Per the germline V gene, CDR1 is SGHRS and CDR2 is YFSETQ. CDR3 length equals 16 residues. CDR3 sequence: CASKSLGSGGSDTQYF. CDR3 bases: TGCGCCAGCAAATCCCTTGGTAGCGGGGGGTCAGATACGCAGTATTTT.